These T cell receptor beta chains were read from a single sample in a study of vaccination and CD4 T cells after COVID-19. Using its own MiXCR run on the PCR reads, TCRdb lists one record per CDR3 protein. The data contain around 15,000 distinct CDR3 sequences, about 33% of them singletons. No antigens are known for them. The sequencing input was cultured CD4+ T cells from blood. The receptors stem from a human donor with COVID-19. CDR3s leave out the opening cysteine and the closing phenylalanine or tryptophan. Each record gives: clone size, V gene, CDR3 protein. Size values are once, few and many counts, or a class for expanded clones, and some rows have none.

>few|TRBV18
ASLEGMDQPQH
>NA|TRBV5-4
ASSFNSGGVETQY
>few|TRBV7-2
ASSQTSPTQY
>NA|TRBV29-1
SVRDTSYEQY
>NA|TRBV6-1
ASSEGMGGTGQETQY
>NA|TRBV6-2/TRBV6-3
ASSYPGLPYEQY
>NA|TRBV6-5
ASSYRYRQGNTEAF
>NA|TRBV5-8
ASSRTAGANVLT
>few|TRBV6-1
ASSRVGNQPQH
>NA|TRBV2
ASNPGQGARGIGQPQH
>few|TRBV9
ASSVAWGSGNTIY
>once|TRBV5-1
ASSLASFGGGADIQY
>few|TRBV27
ASIKRGTQY
>NA|TRBV5-1
ASSPDAGKNIQY
>NA|TRBV20-1
SARVQGSETQY
>once|TRBV4-2
ASSQDRAGGYT
>NA|TRBV5-4
ASSLAQRNTEAF
>NA|TRBV11-2
ASSLGLGLAGPSTDTQY
>NA|TRBV5-1
ASSLVPGESSYEQY